The T cell receptor (beta chain) described here comes from a study of immune heterogeneity within non-small cell lung tumors. Study-wide background: There were a handful of squamous cell carcinomas, about ten non-squamous carcinomas and 1 tumor not otherwise specified.

General study results and limits: Local tumor mutational burden and local T-cell repertoire clonality showed a moderate significant correlation, R about 0.34. Identical dominant CDR3 beta clonotypes recurred among a patient's tumor sites, alongside site-unique high-frequency clones. The study found high-frequency T-cell receptor beta clonotypes largely distinct between individual patients.

Genomic DNA from bulk tumor acted as the template, and 600 ng was loaded per sample. Taken during surgery, several biopsies per primary tumor were spaced as far apart as possible within the tumor mass. The study cohort was described as untreated, and its members had newly diagnosed non-small cell lung cancer. They went on to have curative surgery. This clonotype is deemed medium-sized (0.01 to 0.1%). Its target is unknown. Multiplex PCR employing 32 V and 13 J primers generated amplicons of the TCR beta CDR3. A single record per CDR3 protein comes from TCRdb applying MiXCR to the multiplex PCR reads. The sample includes about 6,000 distinct CDR3 sequences, roughly 20% seen only once; the top ten take around a sixth. The sample consisted of lung tumor tissue. The sequence came from a man aged 60 to 75 with non-small cell lung cancer.

The CDR3, as DNA: TGTGCCAGCAGCCAAGGTGATCAGCCCCAGCATTTT. Translation gives CASSQGDQPQHF. The genes are TRBV3-1 and TRBJ1-5; D is unclear. The CDR3 is made up of 12 amino acids. The V gene lost 1 base and the J gene lost 5 bases, with 3 bases spanning the gap. CDR1 and CDR2 from the germline V gene are LGHDT and YNNKEL (reference sequence).